This TCR beta chain was retrieved from a study of blood T cell repertoires in COVID-19. For the study at large: T cells, B-cell-depleted T cells, or PBMCs provided the cDNA or gDNA that served as material.

Per the original data handling: Estimation of nucleated cell counts was performed using reference gene primer amplification. Sequencing was performed with immunoSEQ multiplex PCR; in TCRdb, only in-frame clones are kept and a portion is missing. The V and J calls and clone size were taken over from that table, and D and trimming were inferred from the DNA. Of just over 650,000 clones listed, approximately 90% were seen once; the top ten hold about 0.24%. Germline V CDR1 and CDR2: MDHEN, SYDVKM. V was clipped by 8 bases and J by 3 bases; unmatched bases: 6. This CDR3 spans 14 amino acids. The specimen sequenced was peripheral blood. The genes are TRBV28 and TRBJ2-2, with 7 bases aligning to TRBD1. This clonotype was obtained from a woman aged 18-29 years with acute or convalescent COVID-19. The CDR3 reads CASLTGVYTGELFF. The CDR3 coding sequence is TGTGCCAGCCTAACAGGGGTTTACACCGGGGAGCTGTTTTTT.